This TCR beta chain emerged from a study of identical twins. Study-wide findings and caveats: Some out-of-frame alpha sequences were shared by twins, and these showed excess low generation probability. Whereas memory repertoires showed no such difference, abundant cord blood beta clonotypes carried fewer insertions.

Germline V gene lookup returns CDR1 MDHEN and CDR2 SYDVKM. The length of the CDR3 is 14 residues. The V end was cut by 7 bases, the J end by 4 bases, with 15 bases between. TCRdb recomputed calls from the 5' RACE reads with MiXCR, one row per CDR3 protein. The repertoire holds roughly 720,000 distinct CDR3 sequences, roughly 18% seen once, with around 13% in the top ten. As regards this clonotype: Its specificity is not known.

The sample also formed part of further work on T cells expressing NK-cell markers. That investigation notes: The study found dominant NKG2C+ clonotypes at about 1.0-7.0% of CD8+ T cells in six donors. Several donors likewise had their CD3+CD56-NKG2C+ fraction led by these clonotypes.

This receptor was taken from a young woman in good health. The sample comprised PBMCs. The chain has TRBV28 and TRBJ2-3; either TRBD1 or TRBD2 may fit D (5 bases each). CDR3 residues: CASKRDVPPDTQYF. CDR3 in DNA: TGTGCCAGCAAACGGGACGTCCCTCCAGATACGCAGTATTTT.